This is a list of T cell receptor beta chains from one sample in a study of cytomegalovirus exposure and HLA in healthy donors. Assay: immunoSEQ multiplex PCR; the TCRdb copy retains only in-frame clones and omits some. The data contain 95,000 to 100,000 clones, 65% to 80% of them singletons. The sequencing sample was made of PBMCs. The receptors were sampled from a woman in her 40s in good health and CMV-seronegative. Both conserved end residues are part of each CDR3. D genes are given only for firm matches. Not every row has a clone size; where given, it reads once, few, many or a size class.

size	V	J	D	length	DNA	CDR3
-	TRBV5-1	TRBJ2-1	-	15	TGCGCCAGCAGCTTCGCATGGCAGGGTGGCAATGAGCAGTTCTTC	CASSFAWQGGNEQFF
-	TRBV2	TRBJ2-7	TRBD1	13	TGTGCCAGCAGGGGGACAGCGGCCTACGAGCAGTACTTC	CASRGTAAYEQYF
-	TRBV28	TRBJ1-1	-	14	TGTGCCAGTCTTATAGGGGTGGGAAACACTGAAGCTTTCTTT	CASLIGVGNTEAFF
-	TRBV28	TRBJ1-5	-	11	TGTGCCAGCAGCCGCACAAGGCCCCAGCATTTT	CASSRTRPQHF
-	TRBV5-1	TRBJ2-3	TRBD1	15	TGCGCCAGCAGCTTGGCGGGACAGGGGGTGGATACGCAGTATTTT	CASSLAGQGVDTQYF
-	TRBV11-2	TRBJ2-1	TRBD2	16	TGTGCCAGCAGCTTAGATTGGACTAGCGGGAGGCATGAGCAGTTCTTC	CASSLDWTSGRHEQFF
-	TRBV6-5	TRBJ2-7	TRBD1	13	TGTGCCAGCAGTCGGGACAGCGCCTACGAGCAGTACTTC	CASSRDSAYEQYF
-	TRBV5-1	TRBJ2-3	-	15	TGCGCCAGCAGCCAGGACGGCGGGCCCGAAAGGACGCAGTATTTT	CASSQDGGPERTQYF
few	TRBV18	TRBJ2-7	TRBD2	15	TGTGCCAGCTCACCACCGTCCCGGGGGGGCGACGAGCAGTACTTC	CASSPPSRGGDEQYF
-	TRBV10-3	TRBJ1-1	TRBD1	14	TGTGCCATCAGTGGACAGGGGCTCGACACTGAAGCTTTCTTT	CAISGQGLDTEAFF
-	TRBV6-1	TRBJ2-7	TRBD1	14	TGTGCCAGCAGTTCCGGGACAGGGGTGAGGGAGCAGTACTTC	CASSSGTGVREQYF
-	TRBV18	TRBJ2-7	TRBD2	15	TGTGCCAGCTCACCATCTAGCGGGGGCTCCTACGAGCAGTACTTC	CASSPSSGGSYEQYF
-	TRBV6-1	TRBJ1-5	TRBD1	14	TGTGCCAGCAGGTACGGGACAGGTGAGCCGCCCCAGCATTTT	CASRYGTGEPPQHF
-	TRBV30	TRBJ2-7	-	14	TGTGCCTGGAGTGTTTTCTTGGAGGCCTACGAGCAGTACTTC	CAWSVFLEAYEQYF
-	TRBV15	TRBJ2-7	TRBD1	18	TGTGCCACCAGCAGAGAAAGGGGTCTAGGGACAGTTGTTCTCGAGCAGTACTTC	CATSRERGLGTVVLEQYF
-	TRBV11-2	TRBJ1-2	TRBD1	15	TGTGCCAGCAGAAGACAGGGGAACATGAACTATGGCTACACCTTC	CASRRQGNMNYGYTF
once	TRBV11-1	TRBJ2-7	TRBD2	16	TGTGTCAGCAGCTTAGGGCGACTAGCGGGAGACCGCGAGCAGTACTTC	CVSSLGRLAGDREQYF
-	TRBV27	TRBJ1-5	-	17	TGTGCCAGCAGTCCGCGAGGGATTCGAGCGCGCAATCAGCCCCAGCATTTT	CASSPRGIRARNQPQHF
-	TRBV7-6	TRBJ2-1	TRBD1	15	TGTGCCAGCAGCTTATGGGACAGGGCGGGCAATGAGCAGTTCTTC	CASSLWDRAGNEQFF
few	TRBV9	TRBJ2-5	-	15	TGTGCCAGCAGCGTGAGTAGCGGACTACAAGAGACCCAGTACTTC	CASSVSSGLQETQYF
-	TRBV29-1	TRBJ2-7	-	14	TGCAGCGCAAAGGACAGCCTGGACTCCTACGAGCAGTACTTC	CSAKDSLDSYEQYF
-	TRBV7-2	TRBJ2-7	TRBD1	15	TGTGCCAGCAGCTTAGCTGGGACAGGTGACTACGAGCAGTACTTC	CASSLAGTGDYEQYF
few	TRBV9	TRBJ2-3	-	16	TGTGCCAGCAGCGTGGGGTCAGGGGGGTTCACAGATACGCAGTATTTT	CASSVGSGGFTDTQYF
-	TRBV10-3	TRBJ2-3	TRBD2	16	TGTGCCATCAGTGAGGGGCTAGCGGGTATCACAGATACGCAGTATTTT	CAISEGLAGITDTQYF
-	TRBV7-8	TRBJ1-5	-	17	TGTGCCAGCAGCTTTAGTCGCGGGGTTTTGGGCAATCAGTCCCAGCATTTT	CASSFSRGVLGNQSQHF